This is a list of T cell receptor beta chains from one sample in a study of CD8 T cells in Susac syndrome. TCRdb reprocessed the immunoSEQ multiplex PCR reads via MiXCR and lists one record per CDR3 protein. This table holds more than 200,000 distinct CDR3 sequences, roughly 90% found once. The sequencing input was CD8+ T cells from PBMCs. All receptors derive from a human donor with multiple sclerosis. CDR3s include the opening cysteine and the closing phenylalanine or tryptophan. Fields, in order: J gene, D gene, V gene, clone size, CDR3 protein, CDR3 DNA. D genes are given only for firm matches. For some rows the clone size is stated as once, few or many, or as a class when expanded; others skip it.

J: TRBJ2-5
D: NA
V: TRBV30
size: NA
CDR3: CAWTAGTVAQETQYF
DNA: TGTGCCTGGACGGCTGGGACGGTGGCCCAAGAGACCCAGTACTTC

J: TRBJ1-1
D: TRBD1
V: TRBV6-1
size: NA
CDR3: CASTTDRVIIEAFF
DNA: TGTGCCAGCACCACAGACAGGGTCATAATAGAAGCTTTCTTT

J: TRBJ2-7
D: NA
V: TRBV5-1
size: NA
CDR3: CASSLYFGTYEQYF
DNA: TGCGCCAGCAGCTTGTACTTCGGTACCTACGAGCAGTACTTC

J: TRBJ2-5
D: NA
V: TRBV10-3
size: NA
CDR3: CAISESTTQYF
DNA: TGTGCCATCAGTGAGTCAACGACCCAGTACTTC

J: TRBJ2-5
D: TRBD1
V: TRBV27
size: NA
CDR3: CASSSGTGLGGTQYF
DNA: TGTGCCAGCAGTTCCGGGACAGGCCTGGGGGGGACCCAGTACTTC

J: TRBJ1-1
D: NA
V: TRBV7-6
size: NA
CDR3: CASSPPQGSGTEAFF
DNA: TGTGCCAGCAGCCCTCCACAGGGTTCTGGCACTGAAGCTTTCTTT

J: TRBJ2-2
D: NA
V: TRBV28
size: NA
CDR3: CAISTGTGELFF
DNA: TGTGCCATCTCAACGGGGACCGGGGAGCTGTTTTTT

J: TRBJ1-6
D: NA
V: TRBV15
size: NA
CDR3: CATSRVITDSPLHF
DNA: TGTGCCACCAGTCGAGTTATTACCGATTCACCCCTCCACTTT

J: TRBJ2-1
D: TRBD2
V: TRBV20-1
size: NA
CDR3: CSARDLAGGPIPNEQFF
DNA: TGCAGTGCTAGAGATCTAGCGGGAGGGCCTATCCCCAATGAGCAGTTCTTC

J: TRBJ1-1
D: NA
V: TRBV4-3
size: NA
CDR3: CASRAGINTEAFF
DNA: TGCGCCAGCAGGGCGGGGATTAACACTGAAGCTTTCTTT

J: TRBJ2-4
D: NA
V: TRBV6-5
size: NA
CDR3: CASSYFGGENIQYF
DNA: TGTGCCAGCAGTTACTTTGGGGGAGAAAACATTCAGTACTTC

J: TRBJ1-1
D: NA
V: TRBV6-5
size: NA
CDR3: CASSYSILSNTEAFF
DNA: TGTGCCAGCAGTTACTCGATACTCTCGAACACTGAAGCTTTCTTT

J: TRBJ2-3
D: NA
V: TRBV10-2
size: once
CDR3: CASSESSTSTDTQYF
DNA: TGCGCCAGCAGTGAGTCCAGCACGAGCACAGATACGCAGTATTTT

J: TRBJ2-1
D: NA
V: TRBV5-1
size: once
CDR3: CASSFLGKDNEQFF
DNA: TGCGCCAGCAGCTTTTTGGGGAAGGACAATGAGCAGTTCTTC

J: TRBJ2-1
D: TRBD1
V: TRBV7-9
size: NA
CDR3: CASSFGTGGHEQFF
DNA: TGTGCCAGCAGCTTCGGGACAGGGGGCCATGAGCAGTTCTTC

J: TRBJ2-5
D: NA
V: TRBV7-9
size: NA
CDR3: CASSYTLVLQETQYF
DNA: TGTGCCAGCAGCTATACACTAGTTCTCCAAGAGACCCAGTACTTC

J: TRBJ1-1
D: NA
V: TRBV29-1
size: NA
CDR3: CSVVENTEAFF
DNA: TGCAGCGTTGTCGAGAACACTGAAGCTTTCTTT

J: TRBJ2-5
D: TRBD1
V: TRBV25-1
size: NA
CDR3: CASDRGETQYF
DNA: TGTGCCAGTGACAGGGGAGAGACCCAGTACTTC

J: TRBJ1-2
D: NA
V: TRBV9
size: once
CDR3: CASSVEGGGRGYTF
DNA: TGTGCCAGCAGCGTCGAAGGGGGGGGTCGTGGCTACACCTTC

J: TRBJ2-2
D: NA
V: TRBV19
size: NA
CDR3: CASSMELRNLATGELFF
DNA: TGTGCCAGTAGTATGGAACTCCGGAACCTAGCAACCGGGGAGCTGTTTTTT

J: TRBJ1-2
D: TRBD1
V: TRBV6-5
size: NA
CDR3: CASSYPGTAGANYGYTF
DNA: TGTGCCAGCAGTTACCCCGGGACAGCAGGAGCTAACTATGGCTACACCTTC

J: TRBJ2-7
D: NA
V: TRBV27
size: NA
CDR3: CASSREFDSYEQYF
DNA: TGTGCCAGCAGCCGGGAGTTTGACTCCTACGAGCAGTACTTC

J: TRBJ1-5
D: TRBD1
V: TRBV7-6
size: NA
CDR3: CASSLGGGQEPQHF
DNA: TGTGCCAGCAGCTTAGGGGGGGGACAGGAGCCCCAGCATTTT

J: TRBJ2-1
D: TRBD1
V: TRBV12-5
size: NA
CDR3: CASGFPRQGAYNEQFF
DNA: TGTGCTAGTGGTTTTCCCCGACAGGGGGCCTACAATGAGCAGTTCTTC

J: TRBJ1-5
D: NA
V: TRBV5-4
size: NA
CDR3: CATGADPNQPQHF
DNA: TGTGCCACCGGGGCAGACCCCAATCAGCCCCAGCATTTT

J: TRBJ1-4
D: NA
V: TRBV30
size: once
CDR3: CAWSVEGFNEKLFF
DNA: TGTGCCTGGAGTGTTGAGGGATTTAATGAAAAACTGTTTTTT

J: TRBJ2-1
D: TRBD2
V: TRBV7-9
size: NA
CDR3: CASSLGLAGGDEQFF
DNA: TGTGCCAGCAGTTTGGGACTAGCGGGAGGAGATGAGCAGTTCTTC

J: TRBJ2-5
D: NA
V: TRBV3-1
size: NA
CDR3: CASSPLGAGMETQYF
DNA: TGTGCCAGCAGCCCCCTGGGGGCGGGCATGGAGACCCAGTACTTC

J: TRBJ2-5
D: NA
V: TRBV5-1
size: once
CDR3: CASSLPPTTSLETQYF
DNA: TGCGCCAGCAGCTTGCCCCCGACAACCTCCCTAGAGACCCAGTACTTC

J: TRBJ2-2
D: NA
V: TRBV7-9
size: NA
CDR3: CASTLTAPIVTGELFF
DNA: TGTGCCAGCACCCTGACCGCCCCTATTGTCACCGGGGAGCTGTTTTTT

J: TRBJ1-4
D: NA
V: TRBV5-1
size: NA
CDR3: CASSLDEGTNEKLFF
DNA: TGCGCCAGCAGCTTGGACGAGGGGACTAATGAAAAACTGTTTTTT

J: TRBJ2-1
D: NA
V: TRBV3-1
size: NA
CDR3: CASSHPSAREQFF
DNA: TGTGCCAGCAGCCACCCATCGGCGCGTGAGCAGTTCTTC

J: TRBJ2-7
D: NA
V: TRBV29-1
size: NA
CDR3: CSGLTGRYEQYF
DNA: TGCAGCGGCCTGACTGGACGCTACGAGCAGTACTTC

J: TRBJ2-7
D: NA
V: TRBV2
size: few
CDR3: CASMGHSSYEQYF
DNA: TGTGCCAGCATGGGGCACAGCTCCTACGAGCAGTACTTC

J: TRBJ2-5
D: NA
V: TRBV14
size: NA
CDR3: CASSQDATLKTQYF
DNA: TGTGCCAGCAGCCAAGACGCGACCCTGAAGACCCAGTACTTC

J: TRBJ2-2
D: NA
V: TRBV6-2/TRBV6-3
size: NA
CDR3: CASSSGSPGELFF
DNA: TGTGCCAGCAGTTCCGGATCCCCCGGGGAGCTGTTTTTT

J: TRBJ2-3
D: NA
V: TRBV13
size: NA
CDR3: CASSSSSADTQYF
DNA: TGTGCCAGCAGCTCGTCAAGCGCAGATACGCAGTATTTT

J: TRBJ2-1
D: TRBD1
V: TRBV12-3/TRBV12-4
size: NA
CDR3: CASSLGAETGEREQFF
DNA: TGTGCCAGCAGTTTAGGTGCCGAGACAGGGGAACGGGAGCAGTTCTTC

J: TRBJ2-1
D: TRBD2
V: TRBV6-5
size: NA
CDR3: CASSPTSGRTNEQFF
DNA: TGTGCCAGCAGCCCGACTAGCGGGAGGACTAATGAGCAGTTCTTC

J: TRBJ1-5
D: NA
V: TRBV12-3/TRBV12-4
size: NA
CDR3: CASSLVSRRNQPQHF
DNA: TGTGCCAGCAGTTTGGTTTCTAGGCGCAATCAGCCCCAGCATTTT

J: TRBJ1-2
D: NA
V: TRBV5-4
size: NA
CDR3: CASSFNGGGSYGYTF
DNA: TGTGCCAGCAGCTTCAACGGGGGAGGCTCTTATGGCTACACCTTC

J: TRBJ2-7
D: TRBD2
V: TRBV20-1
size: NA
CDR3: CSAEPNPGTSGYEQYF
DNA: TGCAGTGCTGAACCAAACCCTGGGACTAGCGGCTACGAGCAGTACTTC

J: TRBJ2-5
D: TRBD2
V: TRBV3-1
size: NA
CDR3: CASSQDPGLAGGRETQYF
DNA: TGTGCCAGCAGCCAAGATCCGGGACTAGCGGGAGGGCGGGAGACCCAGTACTTC

J: TRBJ2-1
D: TRBD2
V: TRBV14
size: NA
CDR3: CASSRMTSGRYNEQFF
DNA: TGTGCCAGCAGCCGCATGACTAGCGGGAGGTACAATGAGCAGTTCTTC

J: TRBJ2-5
D: TRBD2
V: TRBV30
size: NA
CDR3: CAWNAGGRQETQYF
DNA: TGTGCCTGGAACGCGGGGGGCCGACAAGAGACCCAGTACTTC

J: TRBJ2-4
D: TRBD2
V: TRBV4-2
size: NA
CDR3: CASSQDGSGLNIQYF
DNA: TGTGCCAGCAGCCAAGACGGTAGCGGGCTAAACATTCAGTACTTC